The next 29 T cell receptor beta chains were all read from a single sample in a study of glioma-infiltrating T cells after dendritic cell vaccination. The data were produced by immunoSEQ multiplex PCR, yet TCRdb's version contains in-frame clones alone and is incomplete. The table has around 72,000 clones, approximately 81% seen once. Sample: blood, taken before dendritic cell vaccination. The source is a human donor with glioblastoma.

V and J are TRBV7-9 and TRBJ1-4, with 8 bases fitting TRBD1. The CDR3 consists of 17 residues. Germline values: CDR1 SEHNR, CDR2 FQNEAQ (reference sequence). Trimming took 2 bases from V and 6 from J; bases not matched to a gene: 11. CDR3 in DNA: TGTGCCAGCAGCTTATTTGAGACGGGACAGGAGGATGAAAAACTGTTTTTT. This translates into CASSLFETGQEDEKLFF.

This chain joins TRBV5-4 and TRBJ2-4; D gene uncertain. V was cut by 0 bases and J by 1 base, with 11 bases left in between. The CDR3 consists of 16 residues. The germline V gene encodes CDR1 SGHNT and CDR2 YYREEE (reference sequence). The CDR3 region has the DNA TGTGCCAGCAGCTTGGACAGCCTTGGGGCCAAAAACATTCAGTACTTC. Translation: CASSLDSLGAKNIQYF.

As to this clone: An end of the junction does not agree with germline; a read error may underlie this. V gene TRBV7-7 combines with J gene TRBJ2-2; 10 positions match TRBD1. Germline V gene data show CDR1 as SSHAT and CDR2 as FNYEAQ (reference sequence). The CDR3 spans 14 residues. CDR3 in amino acids: CASSRTGGTGELFF. The CDR3 bases are TGTGCTAGCAGCCGGACAGGGGGAACCGGGGAGCTGTTTTTT.

The sample holds one count of this clone. The chain combines TRBV11-2 with TRBJ2-7, with a weak D call TRBD2 (6 bases). Germline V CDR1 and CDR2: SGHAT, FQNNGV. Between the trimmed V and J ends, which lost 0 bases and 1 base, there was a span of 13 bases. The CDR3 extends over 16 amino acids. DNA for the CDR3: TGTGCCAGCAGCTTAGATACGGCTAGCGCTTCCTACGAGCAGTACTTC. Protein: CASSLDTASASYEQYF.

The chain couples TRBV23-1 to TRBJ1-1; possible D gene TRBD1, 5 bases. TRBV23-1 is designated an ORF whose function remains uncertain. The V and J ends lost 0 bases and 1 base respectively, with 21 bases between them. The CDR3 is made up of 19 amino acids. CDR3 in DNA: TGCGCCAGCAGTCAATCGGGGCAGGAGAACGACCGACGGAACACTGAAGCTTTCTTT. It specifies CASSQSGQENDRRNTEAFF.

This clone occurred once. This rearrangement joins TRBV10-3 to TRBJ1-2; perhaps TRBD1 as D (6 bases). The CDR3 loop spans 12 amino acids. Germline V gene sequence: CDR1 ENHRY, CDR2 SYGVKD. The V gene lost 4 bases and the J gene lost 4 bases, with 7 bases spanning the gap. The CDR3, as DNA: TGTGCCATCAGTGCAGGGGTCTATGGCTACACCTTC. Translated, it gives CAISAGVYGYTF.

The chain has TRBV2 and TRBJ2-5, with a tentative D call TRBD2 (5 bases). Germline V lookup: CDR1 SNHLY, CDR2 FYNNEI. The CDR3 loop spans 15 amino acids. The germline V and J ends were trimmed by 7 bases and 4 bases, with 19 bases remaining between them. The CDR3 protein is CASTPTRTGVETQYF. The CDR3 DNA reads as TGTGCCAGCACCCCCACCCGGACTGGGGTAGAGACCCAGTACTTC. Full variable domain (outside the CDR3, taken from reference TRBV2 and TRBJ2-5): EPEVTQTPSHQVTQMGQEVILRCVPISNHLYFYWYRQILGQKVEFLVSFYNNEISEKSEIFDDQFSVERPDGSNFTLKIRSTKLEDSAMYFCASTPTRTGVETQYFGPGTRLLVL.

This chain uses TRBV2 with TRBJ1-2, with a tentative D call TRBD1 (6 bases). With 9 bases removed from V and 6 bases from J, the gap between germline ends came to 17 bases. Germline lookup yields CDR1 SNHLY and CDR2 FYNNEI. This CDR3 comprises 13 residues. The CDR3 here is CARRGGGGHGYTF. The DNA of the CDR3 is TGTGCCAGGCGGGGGGGCGGTGGTCATGGCTACACCTTC.

This clone was observed once. The CDR3 region is CASGNPGASTDTQYF. CDR3 DNA sequence: TGTGCTAGTGGTAACCCGGGAGCCAGCACAGATACGCAGTATTTT. The V gene is TRBV12-5, the J gene TRBJ2-3, with D perhaps TRBD2 (6 bases). Per the germline V gene, CDR1 is LGHNT and CDR2 is FRNRAP. The CDR3 length is 15 residues. Trimming shortened V by 5 bases and J by 0 bases, and 12 bases separated the two germline ends.

The sample holds a few counts of this clone. The chain employs TRBV5-6 and TRBJ2-2; TRBD1 matches 10 bases. The V gene end was trimmed by 4 bases and the J gene end by 6 bases; junction bases not matched to a gene: 9. Germline V CDR1 and CDR2: SGHDT, YYEEEE. The CDR3 extends over 16 amino acids. CDR3 region: CASSILDRGLAGELFF. The CDR3 DNA is TGTGCCAGCAGCATCCTGGACAGGGGGTTGGCCGGGGAGCTGTTTTTT. Using reference TRBV5-6 and TRBJ2-2 for the parts outside the CDR3, the full variable domain is DAGVTQSPTHLIKTRGQQVTLRCSPKSGHDTVSWYQQALGQGPQFIFQYYEEEERQRGNFPDRFSGHQFPNYSSELNVNALLLGDSALYLCASSILDRGLAGELFFGEGSRLTVL.

The chain couples TRBV7-2 to TRBJ1-2; 8 positions match TRBD1. Per the germline V gene, CDR1 is SGHTA and CDR2 is FQGNSA. The CDR3 has 13 residues. The V and J ends lost 5 bases and 4 bases, in that order; junction bases with no gene match: 3. CDR3: CASSTGTGYGYTF. As DNA, the CDR3 is TGTGCCAGCAGCACCGGGACAGGCTATGGCTACACCTTC.

The chain couples TRBV7-6 to TRBJ2-5; 8 nucleotides match TRBD1. In germline, CDR1 is SGHVS, CDR2 FNYEAQ. The ends lost 4 bases at V and 6 bases at J; junction bases unmatched: 7. This CDR3 contains 14 residues. The CDR3 nucleotides are TGTGCCAGCAGCTCCGGCGGACAGGGAAAGACCCAGTACTTC. It specifies CASSSGGQGKTQYF. Based on the CDR3 plus reference TRBV7-6 and TRBJ2-5, the full variable domain is GAGVSQSPRYKVTKRGQDVALRCDPISGHVSLYWYRQALGQGPEFLTYFNYEAQQDKSGLPNDRFSAERPEGSISTLTIQRTEQRDSAMYRCASSSGGQGKTQYFGPGTRLLVL.

The V gene is TRBV5-1, the J gene TRBJ1-1; 8 nucleotides match TRBD1. In germline, CDR1 is SGHRS, CDR2 YFSETQ. The CDR3 totals 14 residues. After removal of 4 bases from V and 0 bases from J, the junction contained 2 bases not matched to a gene. CDR3 sequence (DNA): TGCGCCAGCAGCCGGGGACAGGTGAACACTGAAGCTTTCTTT. Encoded protein: CASSRGQVNTEAFF.

The gene calls are TRBV15 and TRBJ2-5; 12 bases fit TRBD2. J lost 2 bases, V lost 3 bases, and 7 bases had no gene match. Germline CDR1 is LNHNV and CDR2 is YYDKDF (reference sequence). The CDR3 spans 17 residues. The CDR3 bases are TGTGCCACCAGCAGCCTCGGACTAGCGGGGATACAAGAGACCCAGTACTTC. This encodes CATSSLGLAGIQETQYF.

V and J are TRBV6-5 and TRBJ1-1, with D uncertain. The CDR3 has 14 amino acids. Germline assignment: CDR1 MNHEY and CDR2 SVGAGI. V was cut by 7 bases and J by 6 bases, with 18 bases left in between. CDR3 sequence reads: CASTIRSGRSEAFF. The CDR3 DNA follows: TGTGCCAGCACCATCCGGTCTGGTCGTTCTGAAGCTTTCTTT.

V is TRBV5-1 and J is TRBJ2-7, with D possibly being TRBD1 (6 bases). The V gene lost 7 bases and the J gene lost 4 bases, with 15 bases spanning the gap. The CDR3 has 13 amino acids. Germline assignment: CDR1 SGHRS and CDR2 YFSETQ. The CDR3 loop is CASATGSPYEQYF. CDR3 nucleotides: TGCGCCAGCGCAACAGGGTCCCCTTACGAGCAGTACTTC.

The chain joins TRBV11-2 to TRBJ1-2; no reliable D call. CDR1 and CDR2 from the germline V gene are SGHAT and FQNNGV. The CDR3 consists of 14 residues. Trimming cost V 5 bases and J 1 base, with 11 bases left between them. The CDR3, as DNA: TGTGCCAGCAGCGCTCTACGGGGTAACTATGGCTACACCTTC. Translating it yields CASSALRGNYGYTF.

This sequence joins TRBV10-3 and TRBJ2-7; TRBD1 matches at 8 bases. V lost 3 bases to trimming and J lost 4 bases; unmatched junction nucleotides: 5. The CDR3 length is 14 residues. Germline V lookup: CDR1 ENHRY, CDR2 SYGVKD. CDR3 residues: CAISDTTGEYEQYF. The CDR3 nucleotides are TGTGCCATCAGTGATACGACAGGGGAGTACGAGCAGTACTTC.

The chain links TRBV18 to TRBJ1-1, with D perhaps matching TRBD1 (6 bases). Deletions cut 2 bases from V and 0 bases from J, with 10 bases between. CDR3 length equals 15 residues. Germline assignment: CDR1 KGHSH and CDR2 LQKENI. CDR3 residues: CASSPGGTMNTEAFF. The CDR3 DNA reads TGTGCCAGCTCACCAGGTGGGACAATGAACACTGAAGCTTTCTTT.

The chain is built from TRBV7-9 and TRBJ2-7; 8 bases are a match to TRBD1. The V and J ends lost 5 bases and 2 bases, in that order; junction bases with no gene match: 5. The CDR3 has 14 residues. Germline loops: CDR1 SEHNR, CDR2 FQNEAQ (reference sequence). The CDR3 sequence: CASSPRDRTYEQYF. CDR3 nucleotide sequence: TGTGCCAGCAGCCCCCGGGACAGGACCTACGAGCAGTACTTC.

The chain is built from TRBV27 and TRBJ1-2, with 9 bases matching TRBD1. Trimming cost V 5 bases and J 5 bases; bases outside gene matches: 9. The CDR3 is made up of 15 amino acids. Germline values: CDR1 MNHEY, CDR2 SMNVEV (reference sequence). CDR3 in amino acids: CASSSHRGLGYGYTF. The DNA for the CDR3 is TGTGCCAGCAGTAGCCACAGGGGGCTTGGGTATGGCTACACCTTC.

This CDR3 is CASSPKQNEQFF. CDR3 DNA sequence: TGTGCCAGCAGCCCAAAACAAAATGAGCAGTTCTTC. The V call is TRBV11-2, the J call TRBJ2-1; D uncertain. This CDR3 has 12 residues. Trimming cost V 5 bases and J 7 bases, with 9 bases left between them. Germline CDR1 reads SGHAT; CDR2 reads FQNNGV.

V is TRBV5-6 and J is TRBJ1-6, with D possibly being TRBD1 (5 bases). The CDR3 extends over 16 amino acids. The germline V gene encodes CDR1 SGHDT and CDR2 YYEEEE. Trimming stripped 1 base from V and 6 bases from J, with 14 bases between. Written as DNA, the CDR3 is TGTGCCAGCAGCTTGCGGCGCATCCAGGGTAATTCACCCCTCCACTTT. Protein product: CASSLRRIQGNSPLHF. The complete variable domain, with remaining parts taken from reference TRBV5-6 and TRBJ1-6, reads DAGVTQSPTHLIKTRGQQVTLRCSPKSGHDTVSWYQQALGQGPQFIFQYYEEEERQRGNFPDRFSGHQFPNYSSELNVNALLLGDSALYLCASSLRRIQGNSPLHFGNGTRLTVT.

This clone is termed medium-sized. The V gene is TRBV29-1, the J gene TRBJ2-7; 9 positions match TRBD1. The length of the CDR3 is 13 residues. Germline CDR1 SQVTM, CDR2 ANQGSEA. The J segment lost 4 bases and the V segment lost 5 bases, leaving 6 bases of the junction unmatched. For the CDR3, the DNA is TGCAGCGTTAAAAAGGGACAGGGTTACGAGCAGTACTTC. Its protein is CSVKKGQGYEQYF.

The chain uses TRBV7-2 and TRBJ2-7; the D gene is possibly TRBD1 (5 bases). There are 13 residues in the CDR3. The V end was cut by 2 bases, the J end by 9 bases, with 14 bases between. From germline, CDR1 is SGHTA and CDR2 FQGNSA. In DNA, the CDR3 is TGTGCCAGCAGCTTATCCCCAGGGCTTGGGCAGTACTTC. It is translated as CASSLSPGLGQYF.

V is TRBV28 and J is TRBJ1-2, with 8 nucleotides matching TRBD1. Per the germline V gene, CDR1 is MDHEN and CDR2 is SYDVKM. The CDR3 runs to 13 residues. Unmatched junction bases numbered 8, after V lost 6 bases and J lost 8 bases. The CDR3 coding sequence is TGTGCCAGCAGGTTACCAGGGGGCGGAGGCTACACCTTC. It specifies CASRLPGGGGYTF.

This clone showed up just once. V usage is TRBV30 and J usage is TRBJ1-4; D might be TRBD1 (6 bases). Trimming removed 3 bases from V and 3 bases from J, with 14 bases in between. In germline, CDR1 is GTSNPN, CDR2 SVGIG (reference sequence). There are 15 residues in the CDR3. DNA of the CDR3: TGTGCCTGGAGCTTATACGCAGGGGCTAATGAAAAACTGTTTTTT. Its translation is CAWSLYAGANEKLFF.

V is TRBV14 and J is TRBJ2-7, with a weak D call TRBD1 (6 bases). In germline, CDR1 is SGHDN, CDR2 FVKESK. This CDR3 is 15 amino acids long. Trimming stripped 4 bases from V and 0 bases from J, with 13 bases between. The CDR3 reads CASSRGQGISYEQYF. CDR3 DNA sequence: TGTGCCAGCAGCCGCGGCCAGGGGATCTCCTACGAGCAGTACTTC.

V and J are TRBV6-1 and TRBJ1-5; 9 nucleotides line up with TRBD1. There are 13 residues in the CDR3. The V and J ends lost 7 bases and 5 bases, in that order; junction bases with no gene match: 3. The germline V gene encodes CDR1 MNHNS and CDR2 SASEGT. The CDR3 spells CASTRTGDQPQHF. CDR3 nucleotides: TGTGCCAGCACCCGGACAGGGGATCAGCCCCAGCATTTT.